This TCR beta chain was profiled in a study of T cell responses to AZD1222 COVID-19 vaccine (dated by TCRdb to about 2021). With respect to the entire study: AZD1222 recipients with second doses at about 4 weeks or about 12 weeks were pooled, because spike-specific TCR depth and breadth did not differ between schedules. TCR sequencing was performed for approximately 240 trial participants, of whom about 200 were given two doses of AZD1222 and approximately 26 were given two doses of MenACWY control vaccine. Enrollment into the trials was organized by age into subgroups of 18-55, 56-69 and 70-plus years, and those subgroups contained roughly 150, 30 and 60 TCR-sequenced participants, respectively. What the work shows at the level of the full study, not this receptor alone: In the small 56-69-year group, the increase in depth fell short of significance, most likely because of low power. CD4 TCRs associated with the vaccine covered the entire spike protein, and the dominant responses were in regions 160-218 and 743-854. No day 14 peak-response samples were available, so repertoires were characterized only after the peak T cell response. Epitopes outside the regions mutated in the B.1.351 and B.1.1.7 variants were reportedly recognized by nearly half of the unique spike-specific TCRs. Most participants were white British and females outnumbered males, and the authors suggested that clonal diversity may have been underestimated. A significant rise in spike-specific TCR breadth and depth was observed after two AZD1222 doses relative to day 0 and relative to MenACWY recipients. Only six AZD1222 recipients were SARS-CoV-2 seropositive at baseline, limiting conclusions about previously exposed vaccinees.

In the paper's terms, the time point label means: baseline before first vaccination. Vaccinee samples came from UK trials COV001 and COV002, including a single-blind randomized controlled phase 2/3 trial of AZD1222 (ChAdOx1 nCoV-19) in healthy adults. For TCRbeta chain sequencing, PBMC samples from trial participants were taken at day 0 and at day 28 after the second dose. The CDR3 regions of human TCRbeta chains were subjected to immunosequencing. As for the authors' bioinformatics: TCRs in the repertoires were matched against a reference library of SARS-CoV-2-specific TCRs that had been generated with the MIRA antigen-specificity platform. Breadth was defined as the fraction of unique TCRs that were SARS-CoV-2-associated. Depth was defined as the fraction of total T cells that were SARS-CoV-2-associated. Each spike-specific TCR was assigned to its reactive spike region and to a CD4 or CD8 class using the MIRA data. Log10-transformed breadth and depth values were compared by one-way ANOVA with Sidak's multiple comparisons tests. Entries here come from immuneACCESS through TCRdb and include only in-frame sequences with V and J called. Some clones fail to appear in such tables; in the studies checked, an unresolved V gene covers under half of the shortfall, and the cause of the remainder is unknown. V and J calls and clone size follow that table, whereas D and trimming were derived from the DNA. The table for this sample lists 55,000 to 75,000 clones; 85% of them were counted only once. The ten largest clones add up to around 21% of the sample.

About this clone: Its antigen specificity is not known. Per-base qualities were not stored, and no clone one base away is much larger.

Specimen: peripheral blood, collected on day 0 of AZD1222 vaccination. This clonotype was obtained from an adult in good health.

The CDR3 here reads CASSEMGYEQYF. The bases read TGTGCCAGCTCCGAGATGGGATACGAGCAGTACTTC. Recombination linked TRBV11-3 to TRBJ2-7; the D segment cannot be called with confidence. The CDR3, from cysteine to phenylalanine, totals 12 residues. The only DNA kept is the CDR3, 36 bases in frame from the first base. Looking up the germline V gene yields CDR1 SGHNT and CDR2 YENEEA. Between the V and J ends, shortened by 8 bases and 4 bases respectively, the junction contains 12 bases. The CDR3 plus the reference TRBV11-3 and TRBJ2-7 genes for the other parts give the full variable domain: EAGVVQSPRYKIIEKKQPVAFWCNPISGHNTLYWYLQNLGQGPELLIRYENEEAVDDSQLPKDRFSAERLKGVDSTLKIQPAELGDSAVYLCASSEMGYEQYFGPGTRLTVT.